This TCR beta chain was sequenced in a study of Ad26.COV2.S vaccination and SARS-CoV-2 variants. Study observations and caveats: Among vaccine recipients, spike-specific TCR breadth exceeded that of placebo recipients. Vaccinees and placebo recipients showed similar non-spike TCR breadth. Total T cell responses were possibly underestimated by TCR breadth and depth analyses.

The data were produced by immunoSEQ multiplex PCR, yet TCRdb's version contains in-frame clones alone and is incomplete. The sample contains around 400,000 clones, 75% to 95% of which appear only once. Stated treatment: roughly 19 received Ad26.COV2.S at low or high dose, single or two shots; roughly five received placebo; per-sample allocation not given. Samples were taken on day 63 after the first vaccine or placebo injection. The individual, an adult aged 18-55 years, was a donor in Boston. This clone was seen more than once but under ten times. No antigen is known for it. This receptor was taken from a person between 18 and 65 years old who received the Ad26.COV2.S COVID-19 vaccine or a placebo. The source was peripheral blood, collected in a trial of Ad26.COV2.S vaccine versus placebo.

The DNA of the CDR3 is TGTGCCAGCAGCCAACCAGCTAACACTGAAGCTTTCTTT. This gives the protein CASSQPANTEAFF. This sequence joins TRBV7-9 and TRBJ1-1; unclear D gene. This CDR3 is built from 13 residues. Germline V gene sequence: CDR1 SEHNR, CDR2 FQNEAQ (reference sequence). The V end was cut by 5 bases, the J end by 2 bases, with 9 bases between.